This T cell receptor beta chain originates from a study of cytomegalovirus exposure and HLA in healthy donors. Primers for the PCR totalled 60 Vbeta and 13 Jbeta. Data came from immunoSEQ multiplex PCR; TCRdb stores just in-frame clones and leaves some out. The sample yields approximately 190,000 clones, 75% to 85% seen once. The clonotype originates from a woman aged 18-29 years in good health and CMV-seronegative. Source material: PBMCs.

CDR3 residues: CASTLSGGYGYTF. The CDR3 region has the DNA TGTGCCAGCACCTTGAGCGGAGGCTATGGCTACACCTTC. The rearrangement uses TRBV28 and TRBJ1-2, with no clear D. The CDR3 runs 13 residues. CDR1 MDHEN and CDR2 SYDVKM come from the germline V gene. Trimming removed 7 bases from V and 4 bases from J, with 13 bases in between.